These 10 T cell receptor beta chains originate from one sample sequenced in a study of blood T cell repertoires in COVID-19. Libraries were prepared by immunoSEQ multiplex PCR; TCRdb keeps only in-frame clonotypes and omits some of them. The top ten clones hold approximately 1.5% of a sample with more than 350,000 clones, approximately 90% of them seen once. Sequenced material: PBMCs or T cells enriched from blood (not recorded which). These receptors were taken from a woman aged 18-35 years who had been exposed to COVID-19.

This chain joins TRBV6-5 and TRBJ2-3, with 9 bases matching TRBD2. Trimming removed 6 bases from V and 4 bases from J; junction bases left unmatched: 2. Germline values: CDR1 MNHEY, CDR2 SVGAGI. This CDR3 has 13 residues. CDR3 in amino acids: CASRREGPDTQYF. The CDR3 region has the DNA TGTGCCAGCAGGCGGGAGGGCCCAGATACGCAGTATTTT.

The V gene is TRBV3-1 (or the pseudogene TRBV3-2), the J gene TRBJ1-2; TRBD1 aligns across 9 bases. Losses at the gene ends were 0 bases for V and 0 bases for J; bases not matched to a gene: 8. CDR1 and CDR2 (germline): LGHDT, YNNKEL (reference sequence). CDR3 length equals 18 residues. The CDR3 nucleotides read TGTGCCAGCAGCCAAGAAGGGACAGGGCGCCGACCTAACTATGGCTACACCTTC. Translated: CASSQEGTGRRPNYGYTF.

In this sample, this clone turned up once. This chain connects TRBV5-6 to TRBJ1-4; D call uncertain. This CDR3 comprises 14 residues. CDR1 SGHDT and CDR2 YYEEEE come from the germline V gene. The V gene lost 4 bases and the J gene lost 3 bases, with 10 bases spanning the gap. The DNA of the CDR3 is TGTGCCAGCAGCGCGGGCCTACCTAATGAAAAACTGTTTTTT. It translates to CASSAGLPNEKLFF.

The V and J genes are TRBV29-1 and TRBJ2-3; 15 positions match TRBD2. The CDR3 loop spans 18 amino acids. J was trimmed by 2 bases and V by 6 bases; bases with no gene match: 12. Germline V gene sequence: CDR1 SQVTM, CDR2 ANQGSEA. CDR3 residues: CSVSGTSGGSHDTDTQYF. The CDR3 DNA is TGCAGCGTATCCGGGACTAGCGGGGGGTCCCACGACACAGATACGCAGTATTTT.

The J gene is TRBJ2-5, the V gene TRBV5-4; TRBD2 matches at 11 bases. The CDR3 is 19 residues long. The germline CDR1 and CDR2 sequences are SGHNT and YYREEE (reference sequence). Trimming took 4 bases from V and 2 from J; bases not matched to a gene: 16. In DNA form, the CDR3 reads TGTGCCAGCAGCGAGACCCCCGTTGCTAGCGGGAGGAATCAAGAGACCCAGTACTTC. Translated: CASSETPVASGRNQETQYF.

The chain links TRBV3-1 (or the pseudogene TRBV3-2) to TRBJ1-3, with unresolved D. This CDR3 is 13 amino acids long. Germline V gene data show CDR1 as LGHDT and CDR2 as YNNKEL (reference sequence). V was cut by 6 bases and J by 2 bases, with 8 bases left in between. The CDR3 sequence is CASRRGPGNTIYF. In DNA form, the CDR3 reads TGTGCCAGCAGGCGGGGTCCTGGAAACACCATATATTTT.

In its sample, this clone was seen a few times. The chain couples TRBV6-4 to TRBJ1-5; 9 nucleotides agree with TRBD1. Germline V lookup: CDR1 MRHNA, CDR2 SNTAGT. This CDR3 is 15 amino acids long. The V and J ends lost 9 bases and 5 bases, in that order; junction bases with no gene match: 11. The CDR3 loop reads CARRNLQGAHQPQHF. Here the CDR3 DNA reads TGTGCCAGACGAAATTTACAGGGGGCACATCAGCCCCAGCATTTT.

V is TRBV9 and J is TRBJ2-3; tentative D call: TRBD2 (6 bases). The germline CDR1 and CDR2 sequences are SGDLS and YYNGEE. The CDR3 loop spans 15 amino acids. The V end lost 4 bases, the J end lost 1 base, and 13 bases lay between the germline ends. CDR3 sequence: CASSLRGGGTDTQYF. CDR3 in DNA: TGTGCCAGCAGCCTTCGAGGAGGGGGCACAGATACGCAGTATTTT.

The CDR3 sequence: CASSPDRSSPDTQYF. The CDR3 bases are TGTGCCAGCAGCCCAGACAGGAGTAGTCCAGATACGCAGTATTTT. The V call is TRBV7-3, the J call TRBJ2-3; D possibly corresponds to TRBD1 (6 bases). The CDR3 is 15 residues long. CDR1 and CDR2 (germline): SGHTA, FQGTGA. V lost 5 bases and J lost 4, with 16 bases in between.

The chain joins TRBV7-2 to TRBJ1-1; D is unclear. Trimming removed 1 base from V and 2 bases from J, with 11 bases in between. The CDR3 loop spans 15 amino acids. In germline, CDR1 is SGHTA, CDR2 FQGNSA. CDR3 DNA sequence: TGTGCCAGCAGCTTAGTAGTAGGAGGTAACACTGAAGCTTTCTTT. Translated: CASSLVVGGNTEAFF. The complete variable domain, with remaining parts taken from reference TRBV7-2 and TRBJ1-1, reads GAGVSQSPSNKVTEKGKDVELRCDPISGHTALYWYRQSLGQGLEFLIYFQGNSAPDKSGLPSDRFSAERTGGSVSTLTIQRTQQEDSAVYLCASSLVVGGNTEAFFGQGTRLTVV.